The clone carrying this T cell receptor beta chain was counted between two and nine times. The data were obtained in a study of T cells of healthy individuals. TCRdb reprocessed the 5' RACE reads via MiXCR and lists one record per CDR3 protein. The data contain some 100,000 distinct CDR3 sequences, under 20% of them singletons. In germline, CDR1 is MNHNS, CDR2 SASEGT. The CDR3 covers 16 residues. V trimming: 6 bases; J trimming: 4 bases; junction bases outside the gene matches: 10. The clonotype comes from a human donor in good health. J is TRBJ1-4 and V is TRBV6-1, with 8 positions matching TRBD1. The CDR3 DNA is TGTGCCAGCAGGAACGCAGGGACAGGACTTAATGAAAAACTGTTTTTT. Residues: CASRNAGTGLNEKLFF.